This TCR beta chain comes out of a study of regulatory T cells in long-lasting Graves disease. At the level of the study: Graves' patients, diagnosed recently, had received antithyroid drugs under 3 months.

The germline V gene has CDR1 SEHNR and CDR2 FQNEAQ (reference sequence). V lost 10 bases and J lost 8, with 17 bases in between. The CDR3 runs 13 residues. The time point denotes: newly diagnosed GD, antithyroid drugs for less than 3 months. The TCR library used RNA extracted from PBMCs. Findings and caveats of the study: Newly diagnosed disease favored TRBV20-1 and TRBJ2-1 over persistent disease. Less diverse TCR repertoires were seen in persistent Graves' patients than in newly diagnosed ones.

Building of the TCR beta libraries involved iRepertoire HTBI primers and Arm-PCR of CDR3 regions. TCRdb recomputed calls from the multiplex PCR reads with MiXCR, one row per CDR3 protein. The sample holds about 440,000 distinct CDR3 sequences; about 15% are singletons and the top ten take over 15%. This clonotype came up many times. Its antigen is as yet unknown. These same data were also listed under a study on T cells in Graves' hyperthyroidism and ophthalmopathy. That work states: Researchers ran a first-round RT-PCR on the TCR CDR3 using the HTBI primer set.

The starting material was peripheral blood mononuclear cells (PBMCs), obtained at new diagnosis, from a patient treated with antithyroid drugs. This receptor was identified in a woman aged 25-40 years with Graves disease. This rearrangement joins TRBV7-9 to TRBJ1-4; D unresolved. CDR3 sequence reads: CATSRPAEEKLFF. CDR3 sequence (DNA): TGTGCCACTTCGCGGCCCGCGGAAGAAAAACTGTTTTTT.